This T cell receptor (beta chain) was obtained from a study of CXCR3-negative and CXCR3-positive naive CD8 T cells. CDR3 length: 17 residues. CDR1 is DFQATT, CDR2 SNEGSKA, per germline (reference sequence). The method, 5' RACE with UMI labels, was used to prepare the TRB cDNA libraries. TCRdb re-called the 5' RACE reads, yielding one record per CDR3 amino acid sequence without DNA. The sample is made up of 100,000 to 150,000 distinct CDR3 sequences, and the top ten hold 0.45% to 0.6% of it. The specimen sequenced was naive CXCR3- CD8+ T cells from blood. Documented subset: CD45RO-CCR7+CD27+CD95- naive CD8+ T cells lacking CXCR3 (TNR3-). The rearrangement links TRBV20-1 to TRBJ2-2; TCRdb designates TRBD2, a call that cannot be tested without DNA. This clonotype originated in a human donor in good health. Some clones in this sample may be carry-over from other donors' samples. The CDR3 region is CSARVRGSGDYTGELFF.